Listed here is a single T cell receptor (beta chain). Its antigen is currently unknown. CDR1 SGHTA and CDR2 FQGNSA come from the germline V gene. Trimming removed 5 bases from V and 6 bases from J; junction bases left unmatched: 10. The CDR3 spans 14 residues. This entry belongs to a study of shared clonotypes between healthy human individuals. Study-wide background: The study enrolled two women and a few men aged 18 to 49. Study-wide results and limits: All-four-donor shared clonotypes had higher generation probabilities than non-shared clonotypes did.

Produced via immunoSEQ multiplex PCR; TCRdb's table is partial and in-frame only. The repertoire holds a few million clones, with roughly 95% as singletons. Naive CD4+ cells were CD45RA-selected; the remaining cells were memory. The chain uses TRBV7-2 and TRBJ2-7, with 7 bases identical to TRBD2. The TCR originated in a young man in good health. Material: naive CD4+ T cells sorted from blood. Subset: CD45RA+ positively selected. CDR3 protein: CASSPDRTSSEQYF. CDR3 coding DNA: TGTGCCAGCAGCCCCGACCGGACTAGTTCCGAGCAGTACTTC.